This TCR beta chain was captured in a study of a mutant IDH1 vaccine in newly diagnosed glioma. Turning to the study itself: Sex distribution of treated patients was roughly 60% male and about 38% female; mean age was roughly 37 years.

By proportion, this clone is medium-sized. Its antigen is not known. The CDR3 spans 14 residues. V lost 3 bases and J lost 8, with 14 bases in between. Germline loops: CDR1 ENHRY, CDR2 SYGVKD. The time point: baseline, week 1 (first vaccination visit). Stated treatment: pre-vaccination baseline after standard-of-care therapy. TCRdb keeps only in-frame clones here, not all; method: immunoSEQ multiplex PCR. The table shows around 37,000 clones, with around 82% occurring only once. Study results and limitations: The study observed vaccine-induced immune responses in 90% to 95% of patients.

The chain combines TRBV10-3 with TRBJ1-5; TRBD1 might be the D (6 bases). The source of this sequence is a man aged 35 to 55 with glioma. Some clones in this sample may be carry-over from other donors' samples. The specimen was PBMCs, collected from a glioma patient treated with radiotherapy, temozolomide or both. The CDR3, as DNA: TGTGCCATCAGTGAATCCGGGACACCCGAGCCCCAGCATTTT. Amino acids: CAISESGTPEPQHF.